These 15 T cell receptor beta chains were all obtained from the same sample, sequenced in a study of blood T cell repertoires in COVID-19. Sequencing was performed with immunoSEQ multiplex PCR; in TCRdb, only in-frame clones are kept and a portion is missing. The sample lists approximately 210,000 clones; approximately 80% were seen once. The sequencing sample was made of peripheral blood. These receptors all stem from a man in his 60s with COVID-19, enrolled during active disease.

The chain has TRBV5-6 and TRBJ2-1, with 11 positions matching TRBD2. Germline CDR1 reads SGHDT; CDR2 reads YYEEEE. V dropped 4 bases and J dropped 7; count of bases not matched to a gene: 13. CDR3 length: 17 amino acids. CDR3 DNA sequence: TGTGCCAGCAGCCCTATGACTAGCGGGAATAGTGTTAATGAGCAGTTCTTC. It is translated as CASSPMTSGNSVNEQFF.

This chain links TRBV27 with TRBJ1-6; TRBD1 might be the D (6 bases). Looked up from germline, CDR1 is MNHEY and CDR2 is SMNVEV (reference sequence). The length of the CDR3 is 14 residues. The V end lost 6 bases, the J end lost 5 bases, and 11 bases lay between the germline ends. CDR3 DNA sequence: TGTGCCAGCAGGACGACAGGAGATAATTCACCCCTCCACTTT. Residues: CASRTTGDNSPLHF.

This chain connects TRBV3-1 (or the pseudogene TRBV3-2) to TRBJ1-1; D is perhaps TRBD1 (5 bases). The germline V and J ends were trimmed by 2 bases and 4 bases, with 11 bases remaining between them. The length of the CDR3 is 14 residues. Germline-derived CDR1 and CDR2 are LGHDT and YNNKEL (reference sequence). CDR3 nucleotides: TGTGCCAGCAGCCAACAGGCCAGGGCCACTGAAGCTTTCTTT. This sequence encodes CASSQQARATEAFF.

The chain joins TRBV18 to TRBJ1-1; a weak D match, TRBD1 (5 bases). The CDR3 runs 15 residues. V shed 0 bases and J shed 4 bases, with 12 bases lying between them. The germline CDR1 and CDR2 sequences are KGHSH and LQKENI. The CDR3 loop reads CASSPPGTGVTEAFF. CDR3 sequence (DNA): TGTGCCAGCTCACCACCGGGGACGGGGGTCACTGAAGCTTTCTTT.

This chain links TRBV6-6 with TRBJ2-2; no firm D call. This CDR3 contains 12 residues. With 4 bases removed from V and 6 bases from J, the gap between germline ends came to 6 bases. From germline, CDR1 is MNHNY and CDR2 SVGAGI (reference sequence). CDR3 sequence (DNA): TGTGCCAGCAGTTCCCGGGCCGGGGAGCTGTTTTTT. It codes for CASSSRAGELFF.

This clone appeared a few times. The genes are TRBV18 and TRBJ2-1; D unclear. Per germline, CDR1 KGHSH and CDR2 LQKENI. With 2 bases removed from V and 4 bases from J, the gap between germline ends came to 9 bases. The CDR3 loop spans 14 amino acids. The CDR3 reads CASSPNVQYNEQFF. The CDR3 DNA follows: TGTGCCAGCTCACCAAATGTTCAGTACAATGAGCAGTTCTTC.

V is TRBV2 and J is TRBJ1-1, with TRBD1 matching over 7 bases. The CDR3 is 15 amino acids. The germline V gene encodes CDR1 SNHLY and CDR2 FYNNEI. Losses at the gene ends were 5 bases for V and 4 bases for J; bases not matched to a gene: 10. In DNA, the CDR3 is TGTGCCAGCAGTCTTAACCGACAGGGAGGCACTGAAGCTTTCTTT. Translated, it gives CASSLNRQGGTEAFF.

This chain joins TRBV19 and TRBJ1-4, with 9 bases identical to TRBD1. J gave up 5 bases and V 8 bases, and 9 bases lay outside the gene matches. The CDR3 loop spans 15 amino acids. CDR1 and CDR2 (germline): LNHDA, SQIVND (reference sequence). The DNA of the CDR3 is TGTGCCAGTGTAACGACAGGGGGTCGCAATGAAAAACTGTTTTTT. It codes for CASVTTGGRNEKLFF.

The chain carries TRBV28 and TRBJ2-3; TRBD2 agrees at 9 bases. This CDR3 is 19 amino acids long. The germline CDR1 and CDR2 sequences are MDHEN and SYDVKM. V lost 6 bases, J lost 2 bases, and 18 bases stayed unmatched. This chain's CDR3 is CASRGQLRAAGGATDTQYF. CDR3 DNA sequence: TGTGCCAGCAGAGGACAGCTTCGGGCTGCGGGAGGGGCCACAGATACGCAGTATTTT.

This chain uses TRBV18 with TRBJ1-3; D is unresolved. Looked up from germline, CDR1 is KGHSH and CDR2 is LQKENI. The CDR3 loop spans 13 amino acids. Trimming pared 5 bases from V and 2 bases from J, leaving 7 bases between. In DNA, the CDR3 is TGTGCCAGCTCATTATCAGCTGGAAACACCATATATTTT. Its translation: CASSLSAGNTIYF. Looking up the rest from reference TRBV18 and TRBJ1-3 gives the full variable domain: NAGVMQNPRHLVRRRGQEARLRCSPMKGHSHVYWYRQLPEEGLKFMVYLQKENIIDESGMPKERFSAEFPKEGPSILRIQQVVRGDSAAYFCASSLSAGNTIYFGEGSWLTVV.

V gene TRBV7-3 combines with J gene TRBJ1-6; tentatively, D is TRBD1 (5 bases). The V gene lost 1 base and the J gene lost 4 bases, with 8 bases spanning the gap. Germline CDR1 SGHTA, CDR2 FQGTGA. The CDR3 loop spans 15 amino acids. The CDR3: CASSLNRSYNSPLHF. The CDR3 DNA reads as TGTGCCAGCAGCTTAAACAGGAGTTATAATTCACCCCTCCACTTT.

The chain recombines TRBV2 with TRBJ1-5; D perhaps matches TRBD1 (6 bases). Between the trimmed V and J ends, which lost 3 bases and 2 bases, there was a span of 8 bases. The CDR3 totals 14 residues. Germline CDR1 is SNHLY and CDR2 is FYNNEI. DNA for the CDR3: TGTGCCAGCAGTGACGCAGGGGGCAATCAGCCCCAGCATTTT. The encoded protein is CASSDAGGNQPQHF.

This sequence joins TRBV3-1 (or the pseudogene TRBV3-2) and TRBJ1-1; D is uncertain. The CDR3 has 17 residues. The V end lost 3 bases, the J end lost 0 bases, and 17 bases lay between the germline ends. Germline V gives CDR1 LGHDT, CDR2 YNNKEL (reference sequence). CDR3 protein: CASSHKAPLRMNTEAFF. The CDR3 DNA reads TGTGCCAGCAGCCATAAAGCACCTCTTAGAATGAACACTGAAGCTTTCTTT.

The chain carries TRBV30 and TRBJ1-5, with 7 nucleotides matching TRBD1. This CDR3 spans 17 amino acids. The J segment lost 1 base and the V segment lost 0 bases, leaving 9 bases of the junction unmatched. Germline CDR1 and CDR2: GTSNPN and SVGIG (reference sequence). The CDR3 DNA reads TGTGCCTGGAGTGTACGGAGGGGGCGGATGAGCAATCAGCCCCAGCATTTT. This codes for CAWSVRRGRMSNQPQHF.

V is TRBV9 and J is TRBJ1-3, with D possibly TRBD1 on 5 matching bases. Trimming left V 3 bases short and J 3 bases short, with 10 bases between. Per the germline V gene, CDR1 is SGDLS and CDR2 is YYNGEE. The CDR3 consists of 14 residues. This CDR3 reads CASSAGGVGNTIYF. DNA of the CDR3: TGTGCCAGCAGCGCCGGGGGGGTTGGAAACACCATATATTTT. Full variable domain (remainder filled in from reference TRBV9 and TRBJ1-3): DSGVTQTPKHLITATGQRVTLRCSPRSGDLSVYWYQQSLDQGLQFLIQYYNGEERAKGNILERFSAQQFPDLHSELNLSSLELGDSALYFCASSAGGVGNTIYFGEGSWLTVV.